This T cell receptor beta chain was identified during a study of blood T cells in healthy people across ages. Primed by a sample-barcoded 5' primer and a J-beta primer mix, a second PCR proceeded for about 7 to 11 cycles. TCRdb re-derived calls from the 5' RACE reads in MiXCR, one entry per CDR3 protein. The sample consists of about 2 million distinct CDR3 sequences, 49% of them appearing once. This clonotype has more than one count but fewer than ten. The V segment lost 3 bases and the J segment 0 bases; nucleotides outside the gene matches: 17. Germline V lookup: CDR1 SGHRS, CDR2 YFSETQ. The CDR3 extends over 19 amino acids.

The TCR was taken from a woman in her thirties or forties in good health. The sample was blood. The rearrangement uses TRBV5-1 and TRBJ1-2; 7 bases agree with TRBD1. This CDR3 is CASSSLTGVGAGANYGYTF. As DNA, the CDR3 is TGCGCCAGCAGCTCCTTAACAGGGGTTGGGGCAGGCGCTAACTATGGCTACACCTTC.